This T cell receptor (beta chain) was sequenced during a study of monozygotic twins with cystic fibrosis. Whole-study context: With roughly 16 PCR cycles, barcoded libraries came from around 2.9 micrograms of fragmented DNA.

This CDR3 region has 15 residues. Trimming at V came to 3 bases and at J to 3 bases, leaving 7 bases not matched to a gene. Germline values: CDR1 LNHDA, CDR2 SQIVND (reference sequence). Study-level points and caveats: In this small cohort, shared CDR3 numbers showed no association with age, concordance or disease severity.

Sequencing used immunoSEQ multiplex PCR; TCRdb keeps in-frame clones, though not all of them. The sample comprises 39,000 or so clones, about nine tenths of which are singletons, and roughly 0.2% rests with the top ten. Notes on this clone: As yet, its antigen is unknown.

This chain uses TRBV19 with TRBJ1-2; 7 bases fit TRBD1. Sequenced input: blood. The sequence was obtained from a boy aged 2 to 9 with cystic fibrosis. CDR3 DNA: TGTGCCAGTAGTATGGGGTCCAGGGGGGACTATGGCTACACCTTC. Translated: CASSMGSRGDYGYTF.